This T cell receptor (beta chain) comes out of a study of control samples from healthy donors and cancer patients. This table comes from immunoSEQ multiplex PCR, and its TCRdb copy is limited to in-frame clones, with some not included. The top ten clones hold 12% of a sample with about 170,000 clones, over 85% of them seen once. The clonotype originates from a young man in good health. Sequencing used blood.

CDR3 DNA sequence: TGTGCCAGCAGTGGTATTCGAAAATGGGCAGATACGCAGTATTTT. This gives the protein CASSGIRKWADTQYF. The chain couples TRBV2 to TRBJ2-3, with D unresolved. Germline V gene sequence: CDR1 SNHLY, CDR2 FYNNEI. Deletions cut 4 bases from V and 4 bases from J, with 15 bases between. The CDR3 runs 15 residues.